One sample yielded the 24 T cell receptor beta chains listed below, sequenced in a study of T-cell memory formation after mild COVID-19. One entry per CDR3 protein, called by TCRdb with MiXCR from the 5' RACE reads. The data show 450,000 to 650,000 distinct CDR3 sequences, about 22% seen once. The sequenced sample was PBMCs or a T cell subset sorted from them (not recorded which). The receptors originated from an adult woman who had mild COVID-19 (a few samples of this study predate the infection). Cell type and time point are not known.

The genes are TRBV24-1 and TRBJ2-1, with TRBD1 as a possible D gene (6 bases). The length of the CDR3 is 17 residues. Germline CDR1 KGHDR, CDR2 SFDVKD. Deletions cut 4 bases from V and 4 bases from J, with 19 bases between. The CDR3 reads CATSDSNGQYRYNEQFF. The CDR3 DNA follows: TGTGCCACCAGTGACTCTAACGGACAGTATAGATACAATGAGCAGTTCTTC.

This clonotype has a handful of counts. The V and J genes are TRBV14 and TRBJ2-1; tentative D call: TRBD2 (5 bases). This CDR3 spans 19 amino acids. CDR1 is SGHDN, CDR2 FVKESK, per germline. Between the trimmed V and J ends, which lost 4 bases and 3 bases, there was a span of 25 bases. CDR3 in amino acids: CASSPHNRGLVLGYNEQFF. The CDR3, as DNA: TGTGCCAGCAGCCCTCATAACCGCGGACTGGTGCTGGGCTACAATGAGCAGTTCTTC.

This clonotype was observed a handful of times. Germline and junction disagree at one end, which may indicate a read error. This sequence joins TRBV5-1 and TRBJ2-3; D uncertain. CDR1 is SGHRS and CDR2 is YFSETQ in the germline V gene. The CDR3 runs to 16 residues. The CDR3 DNA reads TGTGCCAGCCATAACTCTTTAGATGGGTGGACAGATACGCAGTATTTT. Protein: CASHNSLDGWTDTQYF.

The rearrangement links TRBV6-5 to TRBJ1-5, with 11 bases identical to TRBD1. This CDR3 is built from 14 residues. The V segment lost 6 bases and the J segment 6 bases; nucleotides outside the gene matches: 4. Germline CDR1 and CDR2: MNHEY and SVGAGI. The CDR3 DNA is TGTGCCAGCAGCCGGACAGGGGGCTCTCAGCCCCAGCATTTT. It specifies CASSRTGGSQPQHF.

The chain combines TRBV29-1 with TRBJ1-2, with D maybe TRBD1 (5 bases). Trimming pared 6 bases from V and 7 bases from J, leaving 21 bases between. The germline CDR1 and CDR2 sequences are SQVTM and ANQGSEA. CDR3 length equals 14 residues. The CDR3 sequence: CSVGGSATGGGYTF. The CDR3 DNA sequence: TGCAGCGTGGGGGGATCGGCCACCGGGGGTGGCTACACCTTC.

V usage is TRBV2 and J usage is TRBJ1-4, with TRBD1 as a possible D gene (6 bases). This CDR3 region has 14 residues. V was trimmed by 8 bases and J by 3 bases, leaving 13 bases between them. Germline V gives CDR1 SNHLY, CDR2 FYNNEI. CDR3 sequence reads: CASGRPGANEKLFF. The CDR3 bases are TGTGCCAGCGGTCGGCCAGGGGCTAATGAAAAACTGTTTTTT.

This clonotype came up a few times. The gene calls are TRBV4-3 and TRBJ1-2; D might be TRBD1 (5 bases). Trimming removed 0 bases from V and 8 bases from J, with 16 bases in between. The CDR3 spans 15 residues. CDR1 is LGHNA, CDR2 YSLEER, per germline. The CDR3 here is CASSQDLGGGYGYTF. In nucleotides, the CDR3 is TGCGCCAGCAGCCAAGATCTTGGGGGGGGATACGGCTACACCTTC.

V and J are TRBV6-5 and TRBJ2-1; the D gene could be TRBD1 or TRBD2 (5 bases each). The CDR3 is made up of 15 amino acids. V dropped 5 bases and J dropped 0 bases, with 11 bases sitting between them. The germline CDR1 and CDR2 sequences are MNHEY and SVGAGI. The CDR3 loop is CASSIGTPSYNEQFF. For the CDR3, the DNA is TGTGCCAGCAGTATAGGGACCCCCTCCTACAATGAGCAGTTCTTC.

This clonotype was seen a few times. The chain recombines TRBV29-1 with TRBJ1-1; no definite D call. Germline CDR1 and CDR2: SQVTM and ANQGSEA. This CDR3 comprises 12 residues. Trimming removed 8 bases at V and 1 base at J, with 11 bases between. In DNA, the CDR3 is TGCAGCTTAAGGGATGGGAACACTGAAGCTTTCTTT. Translation: CSLRDGNTEAFF.

The V call is TRBV29-1, the J call TRBJ2-3; possible D gene TRBD2, 5 bases. Germline-derived CDR1 and CDR2 are SQVTM and ANQGSEA. V was pared by 8 bases and J by 4 bases, with 16 bases between. This CDR3 comprises 13 residues. The CDR3 DNA reads TGCAGCTCCCGGGTCGGGAAGGCAGATACGCAGTATTTT. As protein: CSSRVGKADTQYF.

This clonotype came up a few times. The chain has TRBV11-1 and TRBJ2-7, with D unclear. The CDR3 contains 16 residues. Germline V gene sequence: CDR1 SGHAT, CDR2 FQDESV (reference sequence). V was clipped by 3 bases and J by 1 base, with 16 bases between them. The CDR3 nucleotides read TGTGCCAGCAGCTTTTCTCCTCCGACTTTATCCTACGAGCAGTACTTC. Protein product: CASSFSPPTLSYEQYF. Full variable domain (missing parts from reference TRBV11-1 and TRBJ2-7): EAEVAQSPRYKITEKSQAVAFWCDPISGHATLYWYRQILGQGPELLVQFQDESVVDDSQLPKDRFSAERLKGVDSTLKIQPAELGDSAMYLCASSFSPPTLSYEQYFGPGTRLTVT.

The chain couples TRBV20-1 to TRBJ1-5; D possibly corresponds to TRBD1 (6 bases). The V gene lost 5 bases and the J gene lost 7 bases, with 18 bases spanning the gap. This CDR3 region has 14 residues. Germline values: CDR1 DFQATT, CDR2 SNEGSKA (reference sequence). The CDR3 loop reads CSAGRDTQGQPQHF. The CDR3, as DNA: TGCAGTGCTGGAAGGGACACCCAGGGGCAGCCCCAGCATTTT.

This sequence joins TRBV7-6 and TRBJ2-7; 9 nucleotides agree with TRBD1. The CDR3 has 17 residues. Trimming cost V 3 bases and J 0 bases; bases outside gene matches: 9. Germline V lookup: CDR1 SGHVS, CDR2 FNYEAQ. For the CDR3, the DNA is TGTGCCAGCAGCTTTTTACCTCGGGACAGGGTCTCCTACGAGCAGTACTTC. This translates into CASSFLPRDRVSYEQYF.

In its sample, this clonotype was seen a few times. J is TRBJ2-3 and V is TRBV12-3 or TRBV12-4; D gene uncertain. The length of the CDR3 is 15 residues. V lost 6 bases to trimming and J lost 2 bases, with 15 bases between them. The CDR3 loop is CASSPGPTNTDTQYF. The DNA of the CDR3 is TGTGCCAGCAGCCCCGGACCAACAAACACAGATACGCAGTATTTT.

This chain joins TRBV7-6 and TRBJ2-1; 9 nucleotides match TRBD2. Trimming at V came to 5 bases and at J to 9 bases, leaving 17 bases not matched to a gene. CDR3 length: 17 residues. Germline V gives CDR1 SGHVS, CDR2 FNYEAQ. The CDR3 is CASSLSPLAGRKGEQFF. As DNA, the CDR3 is TGTGCCAGCAGCCTTTCACCTCTAGCGGGACGTAAGGGTGAGCAGTTCTTC.

This clonotype was recorded a few times. The chain combines TRBV6-5 with TRBJ2-3; TRBD2 is a possible D gene (5 bases). Between the trimmed V and J ends, which lost 2 bases and 3 bases, there was a span of 12 bases. This CDR3 is 15 amino acids long. The germline CDR1 and CDR2 sequences are MNHEY and SVGAGI. The CDR3 spells CASSYLASSTDTQYF. In nucleotides, the CDR3 is TGTGCCAGCAGTTACCTAGCAAGTTCAACAGATACGCAGTATTTT.

In this sample, this clonotype turned up a few times. The chain is built from TRBV20-1 and TRBJ1-1; D remains unclear. Germline CDR1 is DFQATT and CDR2 is SNEGSKA (reference sequence). Trimming removed 1 base from V and 5 bases from J, with 17 bases in between. This CDR3 spans 15 amino acids. The CDR3 DNA follows: TGCAGTGCTAGAGTTTCAGAACCTGGTTGGACTGAAGCTTTCTTT. This sequence encodes CSARVSEPGWTEAFF.

This clonotype was counted between two and nine times. The CDR3 reads CASKEMRGGETQYF. The CDR3 DNA follows: TGCGCCAGCAAAGAAATGAGGGGAGGAGAGACCCAGTACTTC. The rearrangement links TRBV5-1 to TRBJ2-5, with a weak D call TRBD2 (6 bases). The V gene lost 6 bases and the J gene lost 4 bases, with 16 bases spanning the gap. Germline lookup yields CDR1 SGHRS and CDR2 YFSETQ. This CDR3 contains 14 residues. The full variable domain, in which reference TRBV5-1 and TRBJ2-5 provide the parts outside the CDR3, is KAGVTQTPRYLIKTRGQQVTLSCSPISGHRSVSWYQQTPGQGLQFLFEYFSETQRNKGNFPGRFSGRQFSNSRSEMNVSTLELGDSALYLCASKEMRGGETQYFGPGTRLLVL.

This clonotype has more than one count but fewer than ten. The V call is TRBV29-1, the J call TRBJ2-7; TRBD1 agrees at 11 bases. The CDR3 is made up of 14 amino acids. The V segment lost 3 bases and the J segment 1 base; nucleotides outside the gene matches: 2. Germline values: CDR1 SQVTM, CDR2 ANQGSEA. CDR3: CSVEGQGGSYEQYF. The CDR3 DNA is TGCAGCGTTGAGGGACAGGGGGGATCCTACGAGCAGTACTTC.

The chain couples TRBV6-5 to TRBJ1-1; a weak D match, TRBD1 (6 bases). V lost 0 bases and J 0 bases, leaving 11 bases between the germline ends. The length of the CDR3 is 16 residues. Germline V gene lookup returns CDR1 MNHEY and CDR2 SVGAGI. The CDR3 here is CASSYSQGRVNTEAFF. The CDR3 nucleotides read TGTGCCAGCAGTTACTCACAGGGCCGAGTGAACACTGAAGCTTTCTTT.

Only a few counts were recorded for this clonotype. The CDR3 DNA sequence: TGTGCCATCAGTGACAGCGGGAGGGCCGGGAATGAGCAGTTCTTC. Protein product: CAISDSGRAGNEQFF. The chain joins TRBV10-3 to TRBJ2-1; 10 bases map to TRBD2. Germline lookup yields CDR1 ENHRY and CDR2 SYGVKD. Trimming took 3 bases from V and 7 from J; bases not matched to a gene: 6. The CDR3 spans 15 residues.

V and J are TRBV11-3 and TRBJ2-1; 10 nucleotides match TRBD2. The germline V gene encodes CDR1 SGHNT and CDR2 YENEEA. CDR3 length: 16 amino acids. V trimming: 5 bases; J trimming: 7 bases; junction bases outside the gene matches: 11. Here the CDR3 DNA reads TGTGCCAGCAGCCCCTCGGCAGCGGGAGGGAGTAATGAGCAGTTCTTC. It translates to CASSPSAAGGSNEQFF.

The CDR3 DNA is TGTGCCAGCAGCGTAGCTAGCGGGAGCGGGGAGCAGTTCTTC. The encoded protein is CASSVASGSGEQFF. The V and J genes are TRBV9 and TRBJ2-1; 10 positions match TRBD2. V lost 0 bases to trimming and J lost 10 bases; unmatched junction nucleotides: 4. Germline assignment: CDR1 SGDLS and CDR2 YYNGEE. This CDR3 has 14 residues.

This clonotype was detected only a few times. The chain uses TRBV25-1 and TRBJ2-7; 8 nucleotides agree with TRBD2. The length of the CDR3 is 14 residues. Germline V lookup: CDR1 MGHDK, CDR2 SYGVNS. Unmatched junction bases numbered 9, after V lost 6 bases and J lost 5 bases. The CDR3 here is CASSLAGPKDEQYF. CDR3 bases: TGTGCCAGCAGCTTAGCGGGGCCCAAGGACGAGCAGTACTTC.